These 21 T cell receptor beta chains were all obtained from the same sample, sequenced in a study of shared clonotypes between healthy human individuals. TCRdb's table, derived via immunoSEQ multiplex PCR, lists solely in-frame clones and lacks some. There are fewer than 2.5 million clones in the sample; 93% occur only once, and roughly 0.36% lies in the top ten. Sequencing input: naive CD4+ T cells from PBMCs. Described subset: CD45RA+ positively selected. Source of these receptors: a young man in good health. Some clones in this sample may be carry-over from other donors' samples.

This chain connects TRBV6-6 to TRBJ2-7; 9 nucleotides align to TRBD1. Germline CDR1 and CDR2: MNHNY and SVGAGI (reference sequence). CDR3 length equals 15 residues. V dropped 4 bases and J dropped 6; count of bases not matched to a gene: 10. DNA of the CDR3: TGTGCCAGCAGTTCGCCCGGACAGGGGTTAATCGAGCAGTACTTC. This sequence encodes CASSSPGQGLIEQYF.

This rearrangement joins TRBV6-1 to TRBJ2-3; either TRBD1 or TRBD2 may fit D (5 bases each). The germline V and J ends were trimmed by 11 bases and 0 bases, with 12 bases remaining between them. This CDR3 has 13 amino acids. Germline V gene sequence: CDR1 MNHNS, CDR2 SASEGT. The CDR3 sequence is CAGGQGSTDTQYF. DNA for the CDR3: TGTGCCGGCGGGCAGGGCAGCACAGATACGCAGTATTTT.

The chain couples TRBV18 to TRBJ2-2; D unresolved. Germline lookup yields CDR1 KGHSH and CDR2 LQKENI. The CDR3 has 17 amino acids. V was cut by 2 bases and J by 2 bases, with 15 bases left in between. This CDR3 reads CASSPTATGTNTGELFF. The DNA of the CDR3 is TGTGCCAGCTCACCAACGGCGACCGGCACCAACACCGGGGAGCTGTTTTTT.

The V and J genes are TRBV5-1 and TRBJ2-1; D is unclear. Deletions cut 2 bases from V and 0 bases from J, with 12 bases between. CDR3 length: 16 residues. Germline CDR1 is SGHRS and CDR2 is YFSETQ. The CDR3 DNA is TGCGCCAGCAGCTTAAGCGACGCCGGCTCCTACAATGAGCAGTTCTTC. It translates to CASSLSDAGSYNEQFF.

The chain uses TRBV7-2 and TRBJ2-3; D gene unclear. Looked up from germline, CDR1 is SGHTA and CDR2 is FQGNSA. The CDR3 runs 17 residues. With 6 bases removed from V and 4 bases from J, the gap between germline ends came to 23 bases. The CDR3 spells CASSLRVLRNGPDTQYF. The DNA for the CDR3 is TGTGCCAGCAGTTTAAGGGTCCTGAGGAACGGGCCAGATACGCAGTATTTT.

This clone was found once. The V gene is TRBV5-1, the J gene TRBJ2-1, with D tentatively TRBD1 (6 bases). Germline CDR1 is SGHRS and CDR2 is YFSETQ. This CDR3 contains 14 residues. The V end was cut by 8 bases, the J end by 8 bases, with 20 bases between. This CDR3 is CASTPVQGGDEQFF. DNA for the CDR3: TGCGCCAGTACTCCGGTACAGGGCGGTGATGAGCAGTTCTTC. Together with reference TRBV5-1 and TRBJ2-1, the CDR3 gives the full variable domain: KAGVTQTPRYLIKTRGQQVTLSCSPISGHRSVSWYQQTPGQGLQFLFEYFSETQRNKGNFPGRFSGRQFSNSRSEMNVSTLELGDSALYLCASTPVQGGDEQFFGPGTRLTVL.

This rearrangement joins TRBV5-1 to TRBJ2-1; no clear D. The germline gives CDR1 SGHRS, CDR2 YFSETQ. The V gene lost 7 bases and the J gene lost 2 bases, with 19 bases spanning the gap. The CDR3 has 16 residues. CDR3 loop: CASGPTRTGPYNEQFF. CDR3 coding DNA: TGCGCCAGCGGCCCAACCCGGACGGGTCCCTACAATGAGCAGTTCTTC. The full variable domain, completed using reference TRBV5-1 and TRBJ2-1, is KAGVTQTPRYLIKTRGQQVTLSCSPISGHRSVSWYQQTPGQGLQFLFEYFSETQRNKGNFPGRFSGRQFSNSRSEMNVSTLELGDSALYLCASGPTRTGPYNEQFFGPGTRLTVL.

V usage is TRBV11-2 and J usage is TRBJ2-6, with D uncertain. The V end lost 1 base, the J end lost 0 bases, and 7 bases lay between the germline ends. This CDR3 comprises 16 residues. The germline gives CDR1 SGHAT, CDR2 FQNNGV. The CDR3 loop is CASSLGLTSGANVLTF. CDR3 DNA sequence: TGTGCCAGCAGCTTAGGTCTCACCTCTGGGGCCAACGTCCTGACTTTC.

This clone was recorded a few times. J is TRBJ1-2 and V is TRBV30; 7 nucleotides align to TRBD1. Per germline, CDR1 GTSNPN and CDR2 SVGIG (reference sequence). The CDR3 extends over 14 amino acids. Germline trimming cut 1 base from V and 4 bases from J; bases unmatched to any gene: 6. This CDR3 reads CAWSGQGGVYGYTF. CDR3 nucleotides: TGTGCCTGGAGTGGACAGGGAGGGGTCTATGGCTACACCTTC.

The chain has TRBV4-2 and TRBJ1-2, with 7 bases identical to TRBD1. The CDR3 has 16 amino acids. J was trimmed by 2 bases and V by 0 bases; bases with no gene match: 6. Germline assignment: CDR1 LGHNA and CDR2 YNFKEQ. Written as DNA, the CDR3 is TGTGCCAGCAGCCAAGAGGGACAGAACTCAAACTATGGCTACACCTTC. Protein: CASSQEGQNSNYGYTF.

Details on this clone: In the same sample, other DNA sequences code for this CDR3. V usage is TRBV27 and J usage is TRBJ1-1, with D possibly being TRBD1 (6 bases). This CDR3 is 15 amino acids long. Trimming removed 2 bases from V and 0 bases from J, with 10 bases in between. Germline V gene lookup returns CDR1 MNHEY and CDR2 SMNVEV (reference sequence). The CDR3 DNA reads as TGTGCCAGCAGTTTAGGCAGGGGTATGAACACTGAAGCTTTCTTT. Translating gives CASSLGRGMNTEAFF.

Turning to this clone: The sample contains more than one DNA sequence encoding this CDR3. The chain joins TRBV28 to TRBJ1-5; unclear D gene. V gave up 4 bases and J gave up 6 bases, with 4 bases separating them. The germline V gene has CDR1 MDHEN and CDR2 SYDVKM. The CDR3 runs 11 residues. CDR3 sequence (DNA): TGTGCCAGCAGTTCTCGTCAGCCCCAGCATTTT. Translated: CASSSRQPQHF.

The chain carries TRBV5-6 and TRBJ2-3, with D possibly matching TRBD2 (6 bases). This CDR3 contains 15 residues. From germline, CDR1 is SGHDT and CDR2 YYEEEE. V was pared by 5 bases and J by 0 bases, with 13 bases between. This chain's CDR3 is CASRGRGGSTDTQYF. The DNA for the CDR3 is TGTGCCAGCAGGGGGCGGGGCGGTAGCACAGATACGCAGTATTTT.

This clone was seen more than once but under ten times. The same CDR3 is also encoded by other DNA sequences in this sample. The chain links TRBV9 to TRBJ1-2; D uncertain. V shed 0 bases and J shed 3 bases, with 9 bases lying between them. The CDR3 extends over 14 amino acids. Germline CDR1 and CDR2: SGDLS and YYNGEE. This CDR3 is CASSVGGIDYGYTF. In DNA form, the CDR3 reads TGTGCCAGCAGCGTAGGCGGGATCGACTATGGCTACACCTTC.

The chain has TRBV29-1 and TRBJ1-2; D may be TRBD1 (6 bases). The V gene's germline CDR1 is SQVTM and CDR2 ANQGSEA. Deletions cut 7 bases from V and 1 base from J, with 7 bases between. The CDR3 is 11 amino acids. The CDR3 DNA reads TGCAGCGCGGACAGTAACTATGGCTACACCTTC. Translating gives CSADSNYGYTF.

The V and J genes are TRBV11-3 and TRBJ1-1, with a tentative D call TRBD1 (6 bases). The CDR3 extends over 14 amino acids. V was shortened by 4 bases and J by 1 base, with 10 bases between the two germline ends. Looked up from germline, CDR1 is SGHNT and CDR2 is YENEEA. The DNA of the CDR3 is TGTGCCAGCAGCTCCGGGACACAGAACACTGAAGCTTTCTTT. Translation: CASSSGTQNTEAFF.

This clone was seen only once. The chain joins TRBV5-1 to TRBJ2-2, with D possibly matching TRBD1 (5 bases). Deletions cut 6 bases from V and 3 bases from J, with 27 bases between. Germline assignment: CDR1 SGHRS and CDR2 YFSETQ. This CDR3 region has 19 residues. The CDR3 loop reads CASTMGLGVSYDHTGELFF. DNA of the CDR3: TGCGCCAGCACTATGGGGCTAGGTGTTTCTTACGACCACACCGGGGAGCTGTTTTTT.

CDR3 sequence (DNA): TGTGCCAGCAGCCTCCAGGGACAGAGCGAAGGGGCCTATAATTCACCCCTCCACTTT. It translates to CASSLQGQSEGAYNSPLHF. The chain employs TRBV4-2 and TRBJ1-6; 7 nucleotides agree with TRBD1. The CDR3 consists of 19 residues. The trim removed 4 bases at V and 2 bases at J, leaving 14 bases unmatched. Per germline, CDR1 LGHNA and CDR2 YNFKEQ.

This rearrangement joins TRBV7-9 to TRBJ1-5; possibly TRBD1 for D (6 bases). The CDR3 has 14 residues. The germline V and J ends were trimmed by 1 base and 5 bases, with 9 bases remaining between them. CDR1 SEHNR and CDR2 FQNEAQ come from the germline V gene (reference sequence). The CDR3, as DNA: TGTGCCAGCAGCTTAGTCGGGGGCCATCAGCCCCAGCATTTT. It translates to CASSLVGGHQPQHF.

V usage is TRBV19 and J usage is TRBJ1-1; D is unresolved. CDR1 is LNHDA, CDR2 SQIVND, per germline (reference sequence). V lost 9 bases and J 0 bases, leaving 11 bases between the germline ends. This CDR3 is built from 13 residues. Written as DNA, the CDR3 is TGTGCCAGCCAGCCCTACATGAACACTGAAGCTTTCTTT. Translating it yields CASQPYMNTEAFF.

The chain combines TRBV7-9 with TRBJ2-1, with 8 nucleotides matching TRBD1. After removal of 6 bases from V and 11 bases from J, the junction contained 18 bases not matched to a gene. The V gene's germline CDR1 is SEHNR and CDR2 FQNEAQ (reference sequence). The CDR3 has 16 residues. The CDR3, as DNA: TGTGCCAGCAGTTCCGACTCTACTATTGGACAGGGCCAGCAGTTCTTC. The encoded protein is CASSSDSTIGQGQQFF.